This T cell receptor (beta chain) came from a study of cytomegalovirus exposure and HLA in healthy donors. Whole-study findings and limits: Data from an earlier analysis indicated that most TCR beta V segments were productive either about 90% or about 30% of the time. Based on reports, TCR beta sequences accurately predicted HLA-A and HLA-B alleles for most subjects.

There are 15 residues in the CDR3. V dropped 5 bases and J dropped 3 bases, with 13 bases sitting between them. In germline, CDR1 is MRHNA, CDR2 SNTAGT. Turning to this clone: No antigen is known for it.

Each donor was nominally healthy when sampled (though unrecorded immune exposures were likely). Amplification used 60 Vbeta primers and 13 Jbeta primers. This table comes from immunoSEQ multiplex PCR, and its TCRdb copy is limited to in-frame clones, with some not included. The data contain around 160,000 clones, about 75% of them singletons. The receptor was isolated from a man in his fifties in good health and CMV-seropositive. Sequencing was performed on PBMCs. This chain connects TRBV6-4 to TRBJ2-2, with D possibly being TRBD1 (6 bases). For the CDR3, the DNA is TGTGCCAGCAGTACCAGCACAGGGCACACCGGGGAGCTGTTTTTT. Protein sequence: CASSTSTGHTGELFF.